A single sample is the source of the 24 T cell receptor beta chains below, sequenced in a study of Graves' ophthalmopathy and Graves' hyperthyroidism. The authors amplified TCR beta CDR3 regions from RNA transcripts. HTBI primers primed a first-round RT-PCR, and a second-round multiplex PCR followed. TCRdb called the multiplex PCR reads again in MiXCR, with one record for every CDR3 protein. The sample has 1 million to 1.3 million distinct CDR3 sequences; 36% are singletons. Sequencing was performed on peripheral blood or thyroid tissue (not recorded which). The receptor set was obtained from an adult man with Graves' hyperthyroidism.

This clonotype has a handful of counts. The rearrangement links TRBV15 to TRBJ2-3, with D perhaps TRBD2 (5 bases). The CDR3 runs to 12 residues. Trimming took 0 bases from V and 9 from J, leaving 7 bases between them. The germline CDR1 and CDR2 sequences are LNHNV and YYDKDF (reference sequence). CDR3 bases: TGTGCCACCAGCAGAGATCCGGGAACGCAGTATTTT. Protein sequence: CATSRDPGTQYF.

This clonotype occurred many times. The CDR3 reads CASGSTTGTEDGYTF. The CDR3 DNA reads TGTGCCAGCGGATCCACCACCGGGACGGAGGATGGCTACACCTTC. The chain is built from TRBV12-3 or TRBV12-4 and TRBJ1-2; D possibly corresponds to TRBD1 (5 bases). This CDR3 is 15 amino acids long. V was clipped by 8 bases and J by 6 bases, with 22 bases between them.

This clonotype was detected ten times or more. The chain has TRBV5-1 and TRBJ2-7; unclear D gene. Trimming took off 3 bases at V and 1 base at J, with 8 bases between the two ends. The CDR3 sequence is 13 residues long. CDR1 and CDR2 (germline): SGHRS, YFSETQ. CDR3 nucleotide sequence: TGCGCCAGCAGCTCGACAAGGTCCTACGAGCAGTACTTC. It is translated as CASSSTRSYEQYF.

This clonotype was seen at least ten times. The genes are TRBV7-7 and TRBJ2-5; 8 bases agree with TRBD2. V lost 1 base to trimming and J lost 2 bases; unmatched junction nucleotides: 6. Germline CDR1 is SSHAT and CDR2 is FNYEAQ (reference sequence). The CDR3 runs 16 residues. Written as DNA, the CDR3 is TGTGCCAGCAGCTTAGGGGTAGCGGGACTGCAAGAGACCCAGTACTTC. It encodes CASSLGVAGLQETQYF.

The chain carries TRBV20-1 and TRBJ1-1; possibly TRBD1 for D (6 bases). This CDR3 is built from 14 residues. Germline V gene lookup returns CDR1 DFQATT and CDR2 SNEGSKA (reference sequence). The V gene lost 5 bases and the J gene lost 3 bases, with 16 bases spanning the gap. CDR3 sequence (DNA): TGCAGTGCTTTAAAAGGGGGGAGGGACACTGAAGCTTTCTTT. Protein product: CSALKGGRDTEAFF.

This clonotype was counted between two and nine times. With a much larger clone just one base away, this may be a read error. The chain recombines TRBV7-2 with TRBJ2-5; a possible D gene is TRBD1 (6 bases). The CDR3 covers 15 residues. CDR1 and CDR2 (germline): SGHTA, FQGNSA. V was trimmed by 1 base and J by 1 base, leaving 10 bases between them. CDR3: CASSLGGQTQETQYF. The CDR3 DNA follows: TGTGCCAGCAGCTTAGGTGGACAGACCCAAGAGACCCAGTACTTC.

The table lists this clonotype with a few counts. The chain is built from TRBV5-1 and TRBJ1-5; D ambiguous. This CDR3 comprises 13 residues. The germline V gene has CDR1 SGHRS and CDR2 YFSETQ. Trimming removed 0 bases at V and 7 bases at J, with 8 bases between. The CDR3 DNA reads as TGCGCCAGCAGCTTGGGTCCGGCCCAGCCCCAGCATTTT. It yields the protein CASSLGPAQPQHF.

This clonotype came up many times. The chain uses TRBV20-1 and TRBJ2-7, with D perhaps matching TRBD1 (6 bases). CDR3 length: 12 residues. V was cut by 6 bases and J by 1 base, with 10 bases left in between. CDR1 and CDR2 from the germline V gene are DFQATT and SNEGSKA (reference sequence). Here the CDR3 DNA reads TGCAGTGCAAGACAGGTATCCTACGAGCAGTACTTC. Residues: CSARQVSYEQYF.

This clonotype was counted a few times. The CDR3: CASSYGGRGGEQYF. The CDR3 nucleotides are TGTGCCAGCAGTTACGGGGGCAGGGGAGGTGAGCAGTACTTC. This chain joins TRBV6-5 and TRBJ2-7; either TRBD1 or TRBD2 may supply D (6 bases each). V was trimmed by 2 bases and J by 7 bases, leaving 15 bases between them. CDR1 is MNHEY and CDR2 is SVGAGI in the germline V gene. The CDR3 runs 14 residues.

This clonotype was seen a few times. The rearrangement uses TRBV20-1 and TRBJ2-1, with D maybe TRBD2 (6 bases). The CDR3 is made up of 14 amino acids. Per germline, CDR1 DFQATT and CDR2 SNEGSKA (reference sequence). Trimming took off 1 base at V and 1 base at J, with 8 bases between the two ends. Written as DNA, the CDR3 is TGCAGTGCTAGAGCGCGGGAATCCTACAATGAGCAGTTCTTC. Protein product: CSARARESYNEQFF.

This clonotype was found many times. The CDR3 spells CATSRDYDSGTNQPQHF. For the CDR3, the DNA is TGTGCCACCAGCAGAGATTACGACTCCGGGACTAATCAGCCCCAGCATTTT. The chain recombines TRBV15 with TRBJ1-5, with D perhaps matching TRBD1 (5 bases). CDR1 is LNHNV and CDR2 is YYDKDF in the germline V gene (reference sequence). The CDR3 extends over 17 amino acids. V dropped 0 bases and J dropped 4 bases, with 16 bases sitting between them.

The chain combines TRBV30 with TRBJ1-2; 7 positions match TRBD1. The germline CDR1 and CDR2 sequences are GTSNPN and SVGIG (reference sequence). The CDR3 contains 11 residues. The V segment lost 8 bases and the J segment 4 bases; nucleotides outside the gene matches: 4. CDR3 nucleotide sequence: TGTGCCACACAGGGGATCTATGGCTACACCTTC. Its protein is CATQGIYGYTF.

This clonotype was seen repeatedly, ten times or more. The rearrangement joins TRBV7-2 to TRBJ1-5; D is ambiguous. CDR3 size: 13 residues. V was clipped by 2 bases and J by 5 bases, with 7 bases between them. Germline lookup yields CDR1 SGHTA and CDR2 FQGNSA. CDR3 in DNA: TGTGCCAGCAGCTTATTCTGGGATCAGCCCCAGCATTTT. Residues: CASSLFWDQPQHF.

Details on this clonotype: The CDR3 does not end in the conserved phenylalanine or tryptophan, so this is likely a read error. This chain joins TRBV10-2 and TRBJ1-2; 10 bases are a match to TRBD1. There are 15 residues in the CDR3. CDR1 WSHSY and CDR2 SAAADI come from the germline V gene. V lost 3 bases, J lost 6 bases, and 7 bases stayed unmatched. Written as DNA, the CDR3 is TGCGCCAGCAGTGATCAGACAGGGGGCGCGGATGGCTACACCCTC. It yields the protein CASSDQTGGADGYTL.

This clonotype occurred many times. The gene calls are TRBV6-5 and TRBJ1-1; D might be TRBD1 (5 bases). V was pared by 2 bases and J by 1 base, with 14 bases between. In germline, CDR1 is MNHEY, CDR2 SVGAGI. This CDR3 has 16 residues. Here the CDR3 DNA reads TGTGCCAGCAGTTACCACCGCGGGACGGAGAACACTGAAGCTTTCTTT. Residues: CASSYHRGTENTEAFF.

This clonotype was picked up many times. The chain couples TRBV5-5 to TRBJ2-2; D might be TRBD2 (5 bases). Trimming left V 5 bases short and J 4 bases short, with 12 bases between. Germline V CDR1 and CDR2: SGHKS, YYEKEE (reference sequence). The CDR3 consists of 14 residues. CDR3 protein: CASSNRGVTGELFF. In DNA, the CDR3 is TGTGCCAGCAGTAACCGGGGTGTCACCGGGGAGCTGTTTTTT. Full variable domain (rest looked up from reference TRBV5-5 and TRBJ2-2): DAGVTQSPTHLIKTRGQQVTLRCSPISGHKSVSWYQQVLGQGPQFIFQYYEKEERGRGNFPDRFSARQFPNYSSELNVNALLLGDSALYLCASSNRGVTGELFFGEGSRLTVL.

CDR3 nucleotide sequence: TGCAGTGCTAGAGAGTCGGCAAATTCACCCCTCCACTTT. This codes for CSARESANSPLHF. This chain links TRBV20-1 with TRBJ1-6; D uncertain. This CDR3 region has 13 residues. Trimming took 0 bases from V and 7 from J, leaving 7 bases between them. Germline CDR1 is DFQATT and CDR2 is SNEGSKA (reference sequence).

To note about this clonotype: This could be a read error, since a much larger clone is one nucleotide away. The chain combines TRBV7-8 with TRBJ1-1, with 8 positions matching TRBD1. Germline CDR1 reads SGHVS; CDR2 reads FQNEAQ. J gave up 4 bases and V 6 bases, and 7 bases lay outside the gene matches. This CDR3 comprises 14 residues. The DNA of the CDR3 is TGTGCCAGCAGGTCTGGGACAGGCCTCACTGAAGCTTTCTTT. It codes for CASRSGTGLTEAFF.

This clonotype was seen more than once but under ten times. CDR3 DNA: TGTGCCAGCAGCTTGGATTTCTGGGTGAACACTGAAGCTTTCTTT. Protein product: CASSLDFWVNTEAFF. This chain uses TRBV5-5 with TRBJ1-1; D gene unclear. The V gene lost 0 bases and the J gene lost 0 bases, with 9 bases spanning the gap. Germline CDR1 reads SGHKS; CDR2 reads YYEKEE (reference sequence). CDR3 length: 15 amino acids.

On this clonotype itself: The junction departs from the called germline gene at one end, perhaps through a read error. The chain uses TRBV29-1 and TRBJ2-5; weak D call: TRBD2 (5 bases). The CDR3 loop spans 11 amino acids. CDR1 is SQVTM and CDR2 is ANQGSEA in the germline V gene. The CDR3 here is CSVEDRGTSSF. In nucleotides, the CDR3 is TGCAGCGTTGAAGATCGGGGAACGAGCTCTTTC.

In nucleotides, the CDR3 is TGTGCCACCAGCAAACCAGGGGACGGGGCCAACGTCCTGACTTTC. It specifies CATSKPGDGANVLTF. The chain has TRBV15 and TRBJ2-6, with a tentative D call TRBD1 (6 bases). The germline V gene encodes CDR1 LNHNV and CDR2 YYDKDF (reference sequence). The V and J ends lost 4 bases and 4 bases respectively, with 11 bases between them. The CDR3 extends over 15 amino acids.

This chain joins TRBV7-2 and TRBJ1-2; tentative D call: TRBD1 (5 bases). This CDR3 contains 13 residues. V shed 4 bases and J shed 7 bases, with 13 bases lying between them. The germline V gene has CDR1 SGHTA and CDR2 FQGNSA. The CDR3: CASSSLGTSGYTF. Written as DNA, the CDR3 is TGTGCCAGCAGCTCCCTCGGGACTTCTGGCTACACCTTC. Variable domain in full (rest from reference TRBV7-2 and TRBJ1-2): GAGVSQSPSNKVTEKGKDVELRCDPISGHTALYWYRQSLGQGLEFLIYFQGNSAPDKSGLPSDRFSAERTGGSVSTLTIQRTQQEDSAVYLCASSSLGTSGYTFGSGTRLTVV.

This clonotype was seen ten or more times. The chain has TRBV10-3 and TRBJ1-2; tentative D call: TRBD1 (6 bases). Trimming shortened V by 0 bases and J by 7 bases, and 12 bases separated the two germline ends. The CDR3 contains 14 residues. Per the germline V gene, CDR1 is ENHRY and CDR2 is SYGVKD. The CDR3 sequence is CAISESKGGGGYTF. For the CDR3, the DNA is TGTGCCATCAGTGAGTCGAAAGGAGGGGGTGGCTACACCTTC.

This clonotype has a count of ten or more. The chain couples TRBV25-1 to TRBJ1-2; tentatively, D is TRBD1 (5 bases). The length of the CDR3 is 15 residues. The ends were cut back, 4 bases at V and 3 bases at J, with 15 bases in the middle. Germline V gene lookup returns CDR1 MGHDK and CDR2 SYGVNS. The CDR3 nucleotides are TGTGCCAGCAGTGGGCTCATGGGGGGATACTATGGCTACACCTTC. It translates to CASSGLMGGYYGYTF.